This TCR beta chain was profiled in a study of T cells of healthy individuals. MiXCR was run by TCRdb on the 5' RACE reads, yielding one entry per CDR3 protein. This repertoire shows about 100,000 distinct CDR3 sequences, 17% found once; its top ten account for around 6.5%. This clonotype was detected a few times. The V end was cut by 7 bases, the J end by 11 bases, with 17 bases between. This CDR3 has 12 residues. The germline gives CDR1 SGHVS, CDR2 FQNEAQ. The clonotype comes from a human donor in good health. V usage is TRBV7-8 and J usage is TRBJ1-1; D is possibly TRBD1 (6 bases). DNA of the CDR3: TGTGCCAGCAAAGGCACACAGGGTTCGGCTTTCTTT. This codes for CASKGTQGSAFF.